Listed below are T cell receptor beta chains from one sample, sequenced in a study of control samples from healthy donors and cancer patients. Clones were sequenced by immunoSEQ multiplex PCR, and TCRdb holds only the in-frame ones, with some missing. The sample records about 250,000 clones, more than 65% being singletons. The specimen was PBMCs. The origin of the receptors is a woman aged 60 to 75 with lung cancer. Each CDR3 is given with its conserved first and last residue. The D gene is left open where the match is weak. Not all rows give a size; the values are once, few, many and, for expanded clones, a class.

J: TRBJ2-5; D: TRBD1; size: -; V: TRBV5-1; CDR3: CASSLGQAMETQYF; DNA: TGCGCCAGCAGCCTAGGACAGGCGATGGAGACCCAGTACTTC
J: TRBJ2-3; D: -; size: -; V: TRBV5-1; CDR3: CASSLDWVEATQYF; DNA: TGCGCCAGCAGCTTGGATTGGGTGGAGGCTACGCAGTATTTT
J: TRBJ2-3; D: TRBD2; size: -; V: TRBV11-2; CDR3: CASSLGSGRALLPDTQYF; DNA: TGTGCCAGCAGCTTAGGGAGCGGGAGGGCCCTCCTCCCAGATACGCAGTATTTT
J: TRBJ2-2; D: TRBD2; size: -; V: TRBV11-2; CDR3: CASSFPAGTSDTGELFF; DNA: TGTGCCAGCAGCTTCCCCGCCGGGACTAGTGACACCGGGGAGCTGTTTTTT
J: TRBJ2-4; D: TRBD1; size: few; V: TRBV6-5; CDR3: CASSLRTGGIQYF; DNA: TGTGCCAGCAGTCTGCGGACAGGGGGCATTCAGTACTTC
J: TRBJ2-7; D: TRBD2; size: -; V: TRBV14; CDR3: CASSRGSLSGEQYF; DNA: TGTGCCAGCAGCCGCGGGAGCCTCTCGGGGGAGCAGTACTTC
J: TRBJ1-2; D: TRBD1; size: -; V: TRBV3-1/TRBV3-2; CDR3: CASSGTGGSMYGYTF; DNA: TGTGCCAGCAGCGGAACAGGGGGCTCTATGTATGGCTACACCTTC
J: TRBJ1-2; D: -; size: -; V: TRBV6-5; CDR3: CASSLDSYGYTF; DNA: TGTGCCAGCAGTCTCGACAGCTATGGCTACACCTTC
J: TRBJ1-1; D: -; size: -; V: TRBV27; CDR3: CASSATENTEAFF; DNA: TGTGCCAGCAGTGCGACAGAGAACACTGAAGCTTTCTTT
J: TRBJ1-2; D: -; size: once; V: TRBV7-9; CDR3: CASSLQGNYGYTF; DNA: TGTGCCAGCAGCTTACAGGGGAACTATGGCTACACCTTC
J: TRBJ1-5; D: -; size: -; V: TRBV23-1; CDR3: CASSTTGSNQPQHF; DNA: TGCGCCAGCAGTACCACAGGAAGCAATCAGCCCCAGCATTTT
J: TRBJ1-1; D: TRBD1; size: -; V: TRBV7-8; CDR3: CASSLVTTGTGDTEAFF; DNA: TGTGCCAGCAGCTTAGTTACGACAGGGACTGGGGACACTGAAGCTTTCTTT
J: TRBJ2-1; D: -; size: -; V: TRBV10-3; CDR3: CAIRGVGDEQFF; DNA: TGTGCCATCAGAGGCGTAGGGGATGAGCAGTTCTTC
J: TRBJ1-5; D: -; size: few; V: TRBV18; CDR3: CASSPETSNQPQHF; DNA: TGTGCCAGCTCACCGGAAACTAGCAATCAGCCCCAGCATTTT
J: TRBJ2-1; D: TRBD1; size: few; V: TRBV10-3; CDR3: CATIRDRDYNEQFF; DNA: TGTGCCACCATCCGGGACAGGGACTACAATGAGCAGTTCTTC
J: TRBJ2-7; D: TRBD1; size: -; V: TRBV5-1; CDR3: CASSRDRAYEQYF; DNA: TGCGCCAGCAGCCGGGACAGGGCATACGAGCAGTACTTC
J: TRBJ1-5; D: TRBD1; size: -; V: TRBV6-5; CDR3: CASSSTGGKPQHF; DNA: TGTGCCAGCAGTTCGACAGGGGGCAAGCCCCAGCATTTT
J: TRBJ2-1; D: TRBD1; size: few; V: TRBV19; CDR3: CASSIDREGAYNEQFF; DNA: TGTGCCAGTAGTATTGACAGGGAAGGGGCCTACAATGAGCAGTTCTTC
J: TRBJ2-7; D: TRBD2; size: -; V: TRBV7-9; CDR3: CASSKGLGPYEQYF; DNA: TGTGCCAGCAGCAAAGGACTAGGACCCTACGAGCAGTACTTC
J: TRBJ1-1; D: -; size: once; V: TRBV4-1; CDR3: CASSPWAGRNTEAFF; DNA: TGCGCCAGCAGCCCATGGGCAGGGAGGAACACTGAAGCTTTCTTT
J: TRBJ1-5; D: -; size: -; V: TRBV6-5; CDR3: CASNQGGGEQPQHF; DNA: TGTGCCAGCAATCAGGGTGGGGGTGAGCAGCCCCAGCATTTT
J: TRBJ2-7; D: TRBD2; size: -; V: TRBV27; CDR3: CASSSWTSGRDNEQYF; DNA: TGTGCCAGCAGTTCCTGGACTAGCGGGAGAGACAACGAGCAGTACTTC
J: TRBJ2-7; D: -; size: -; V: TRBV9; CDR3: CASSVVPGAYEQYF; DNA: TGTGCCAGCAGCGTAGTACCGGGAGCCTACGAGCAGTACTTC
J: TRBJ2-2; D: -; size: few; V: TRBV5-8; CDR3: CASIRRANTGELFF; DNA: TGTGCCAGTATCAGGAGGGCTAACACCGGGGAGCTGTTTTTT
J: TRBJ2-1; D: -; size: -; V: TRBV4-1; CDR3: CASSQESRGREQFF; DNA: TGCGCCAGCAGCCAAGAATCGCGGGGCAGGGAGCAGTTCTTC
J: TRBJ1-4; D: -; size: -; V: TRBV12-5; CDR3: CASGLVGYEKLFF; DNA: TGTGCTAGTGGTTTGGTAGGGTATGAAAAACTGTTTTTT